A selection of T cell receptor beta chains follows, all from one sample in a study of blood T cell repertoires in COVID-19. The assay was immunoSEQ multiplex PCR, and TCRdb's table has in-frame clones only and misses some. Among some 57,000 clones listed, just under 95% were seen once. Sample: peripheral blood. All receptors come from a human donor in a cohort sampled during active COVID-19. Both conserved end residues are part of each CDR3. Each record gives: clone size, J gene, V gene, D gene, CDR3 DNA, CDR3 protein. A D gene is named only where the DNA matches it firmly. The size entry is marked missing in some rows and otherwise reads once, few, many or a size class.

once,TRBJ1-5,TRBV28,-,TGTGCCAGCAGTTTCCTCTTGAGGGGGGGACAGCCCCAGCATTTT,CASSFLLRGGQPQHF
few,TRBJ2-7,TRBV15,-,TGTGCCACCAGCCGCCGCGTACAGCTTGACGAGCAGTACTTC,CATSRRVQLDEQYF
-,TRBJ2-7,TRBV5-6,-,TGTGCCAGCAGCTCTCAGGGGTACCGGGTCCCCTACGAGCAGTACTTC,CASSSQGYRVPYEQYF
-,TRBJ1-2,TRBV27,-,TGTGCCAGCAGGAGGGGACAAGTACCTAACTATGGCTACACCTTC,CASRRGQVPNYGYTF
-,TRBJ1-1,TRBV6-6,-,TGTGCCAGCAGTTACTCGGCAGGCGACGCTGAAGCTTTCTTT,CASSYSAGDAEAFF
medium-sized,TRBJ1-1,TRBV7-2,TRBD1,TGTGCCAGCACTCCAGGGGGCGCCACTGAAGCTTTCTTT,CASTPGGATEAFF
-,TRBJ1-5,TRBV6-1,-,TGTGCCAGCAGTGCTTCGGACATGTCGTACTTTTATCAGCCCCAGCATTTT,CASSASDMSYFYQPQHF
-,TRBJ2-7,TRBV9,-,TGTGCCAGCAGCGTAGGAGGGACAATTTACGAGCAGTACTTC,CASSVGGTIYEQYF
-,TRBJ2-5,TRBV9,-,TGTGCCAGCAGCGTTATGGCAGGGAAGGAGACCCAGTACTTC,CASSVMAGKETQYF
-,TRBJ2-7,TRBV4-3,-,TGCGCCAGCAGCCAAGAGGAAAGGGGCGAGCAGTACTTC,CASSQEERGEQYF
-,TRBJ1-2,TRBV6-1,-,TGTGCCAGCAGTGAAGCGGCGGCGAACTATGGCTACACCTTC,CASSEAAANYGYTF
-,TRBJ2-1,TRBV30,TRBD2,TGTGCCTGGAGTGTAGAACTAGCGGCCTACAATGAGCAGTTCTTC,CAWSVELAAYNEQFF
-,TRBJ1-1,TRBV18,TRBD1,TGTGCCAGCTCACCACAGGGACAGGGGGCGGGGGGCCCGAACACTGAAGCTTTCTTT,CASSPQGQGAGGPNTEAFF
-,TRBJ1-6,TRBV7-9,-,TGTGCCAGCAGCCCCCCCGCGTCCTATAATTCACCCCTCCACTTT,CASSPPASYNSPLHF
once,TRBJ1-1,TRBV4-1,-,TGCGCCAGCAGCCCTCTAAGGACAGCGAACACTGAAGCTTTCTTT,CASSPLRTANTEAFF
-,TRBJ2-1,TRBV7-9,TRBD2,TGTGCCAGCAGCTTAGATCCAAAAAAGCGGGAGTCCTACAATGAGCAGTTCTTC,CASSLDPKKRESYNEQFF
once,TRBJ2-5,TRBV15,TRBD1,TGTGCCACTTTAGGGACAGGTCAAGAGACCCAGTACTTC,CATLGTGQETQYF
-,TRBJ2-1,TRBV7-3,TRBD1,TGTGCCAGCAGCTTCGACAGGGTCAATGAGCAGTTCTTC,CASSFDRVNEQFF
-,TRBJ1-5,TRBV12-3/TRBV12-4,TRBD1,TGTGCCTCACAGGGGCTGCACAATCAGCCCCAGCATTTT,CASQGLHNQPQHF
-,TRBJ1-2,TRBV24-1,TRBD1,TGTGCCACCAGTGATTTAGGGACAGACTATGGCTACACCTTC,CATSDLGTDYGYTF
few,TRBJ1-5,TRBV7-3,TRBD1,TGTGCCAGCCCCCCCTCCACAGGGGCTGGCAATCAGCCCCAGCATTTT,CASPPSTGAGNQPQHF
-,TRBJ1-2,TRBV4-1,-,TGCGCCAGCAGCCAAGATTCAGGCCCGTATGGCTACACCTTC,CASSQDSGPYGYTF
once,TRBJ1-2,TRBV28,-,TGTGCCAGCAGTTTATACCTCCCTGCACAAACGACGGGGTATTTTCCGGACACCTTC,CASSLYLPAQTTGYFPDTF
-,TRBJ1-1,TRBV10-3,-,TGTGCCATCAGTGGGGGCGACACTGAAGCTTTCTTT,CAISGGDTEAFF
-,TRBJ2-7,TRBV27,TRBD1,TGTGCCAGCAGTCAGGGACAGGGAACCCGCGAGCAGTACTTC,CASSQGQGTREQYF
-,TRBJ2-1,TRBV5-1,-,TGCGCCAGCAGGAATGGGGGCCGGGATCATGAGCAGTTCTTC,CASRNGGRDHEQFF